Listed here are 26 T cell receptor beta chains from one sample, sequenced in a study of blood T cell repertoires in COVID-19. Using immunoSEQ multiplex PCR, the repertoire was profiled, and TCRdb retains in-frame clones only, with some absent. Of 150,000 or so clones in the sample, more than 75% were seen once. Input material: peripheral blood. The receptors were gathered from a woman aged 70 to 79 with COVID-19, enrolled during active disease.

This clone was picked up one time. This sequence joins TRBV6-5 and TRBJ1-5; 9 bases are a match to TRBD1. Germline trimming cut 0 bases from V and 5 bases from J; bases unmatched to any gene: 2. This CDR3 comprises 15 residues. Germline V gene sequence: CDR1 MNHEY, CDR2 SVGAGI. CDR3 DNA: TGTGCCAGCAGTTACTCGGGACAGGGAGATCAGCCCCAGCATTTT. Protein: CASSYSGQGDQPQHF.

The rearrangement uses TRBV6-6 and TRBJ2-6; TRBD1 matches at 10 bases. The V gene's germline CDR1 is MNHNY and CDR2 SVGAGI (reference sequence). This CDR3 has 16 amino acids. V lost 5 bases, J lost 0 bases, and 1 base stayed unmatched. The chain's CDR3 is CASSRTGGSGANVLTF. Written as DNA, the CDR3 is TGTGCCAGCAGTAGGACAGGGGGCTCTGGGGCCAACGTCCTGACTTTC.

The chain is built from TRBV10-3 and TRBJ1-5; perhaps TRBD1 as D (5 bases). CDR3 length equals 14 residues. Germline V gene lookup returns CDR1 ENHRY and CDR2 SYGVKD. Trimming left V 4 bases short and J 3 bases short, with 10 bases between. As DNA, the CDR3 is TGTGCCATCAGTGGGGGCAGGTCCAATCAGCCCCAGCATTTT. Protein product: CAISGGRSNQPQHF.

The chain recombines TRBV10-3 with TRBJ1-6; weak D call: TRBD1 (5 bases). CDR3 length: 12 amino acids. CDR1 is ENHRY, CDR2 SYGVKD, per germline. V lost 3 bases and J lost 14, with 11 bases in between. CDR3 loop: CAISDDRATLHF. CDR3 coding DNA: TGTGCCATCAGTGACGACAGAGCCACCCTCCACTTT.

The rearrangement links TRBV9 to TRBJ2-1; D is unclear. CDR1 is SGDLS, CDR2 YYNGEE, per germline. The CDR3 consists of 12 residues. V lost 5 bases and J 11 bases, leaving 14 bases between the germline ends. CDR3 residues: CASSEVAGKQFF. Here the CDR3 DNA reads TGTGCCAGCAGTGAGGTGGCTGGAAAGCAGTTCTTC.

V and J are TRBV5-1 and TRBJ1-6; TRBD1 matches at 9 bases. The germline V gene has CDR1 SGHRS and CDR2 YFSETQ. CDR3 size: 15 residues. V trimming: 4 bases; J trimming: 7 bases; junction bases outside the gene matches: 6. CDR3 bases: TGCGCCAGCAGCCCCCGGACAGGGGAAAATTCACCCCTCCACTTT. It specifies CASSPRTGENSPLHF. The variable domain in full, completed from reference TRBV5-1 and TRBJ1-6, reads KAGVTQTPRYLIKTRGQQVTLSCSPISGHRSVSWYQQTPGQGLQFLFEYFSETQRNKGNFPGRFSGRQFSNSRSEMNVSTLELGDSALYLCASSPRTGENSPLHFGNGTRLTVT.

This clone showed up just a few times. The J gene is TRBJ1-2, the V gene TRBV2, with 7 nucleotides matching TRBD1. V shed 4 bases, J shed 7 bases, and the junction held 6 bases outside the gene matches. Germline V CDR1 and CDR2: SNHLY, FYNNEI. The CDR3 sequence is 13 residues long. CDR3 protein: CASSGDRYPGYTF. CDR3 sequence (DNA): TGTGCCAGCAGTGGGGACAGATATCCTGGCTACACCTTC.

This rearrangement joins TRBV7-3 to TRBJ2-3, with 9 bases that match TRBD1. The length of the CDR3 is 15 residues. V shed 5 bases, J shed 4 bases, and the junction held 7 bases outside the gene matches. Germline values: CDR1 SGHTA, CDR2 FQGTGA. The CDR3 spells CASSPGQGLADTQYF. The CDR3 DNA reads as TGTGCCAGCAGCCCCGGACAGGGGTTGGCAGATACGCAGTATTTT.

The V call is TRBV5-5, the J call TRBJ1-5; 7 nucleotides agree with TRBD1. V lost 4 bases and J lost 5; bases outside the gene matches: 6. The CDR3 length is 14 residues. The germline CDR1 and CDR2 sequences are SGHKS and YYEKEE (reference sequence). The CDR3 loop is CASSPDRAYQPQHF. Written as DNA, the CDR3 is TGTGCCAGCAGCCCAGACAGGGCTTATCAGCCCCAGCATTTT.

This chain links TRBV7-9 with TRBJ1-5; 8 nucleotides agree with TRBD1. The V gene's germline CDR1 is SEHNR and CDR2 FQNEAQ (reference sequence). The CDR3 has 13 amino acids. Trimming took 4 bases from V and 7 from J; bases not matched to a gene: 3. The CDR3 reads CASSSDRVQPQHF. In DNA form, the CDR3 reads TGTGCCAGCAGCTCGGACAGGGTCCAGCCCCAGCATTTT.

This chain connects TRBV19 to TRBJ1-2; D is possibly TRBD1 (5 bases). Per germline, CDR1 LNHDA and CDR2 SQIVND (reference sequence). The CDR3 spans 13 residues. V was trimmed by 6 bases and J by 4 bases, leaving 12 bases between them. The DNA of the CDR3 is TGTGCCAGTAGGGGGGGGAGGAGCTATGGCTACACCTTC. It encodes CASRGGRSYGYTF.

This chain uses TRBV3-1 (or the pseudogene TRBV3-2) with TRBJ1-5, with D perhaps TRBD1 (5 bases). V shed 0 bases and J shed 9 bases, with 15 bases lying between them. This CDR3 has 15 residues. CDR1 is LGHDT, CDR2 YNNKEL, per germline (reference sequence). CDR3: CASSQDRGISSPQHF. The CDR3 nucleotides are TGTGCCAGCAGCCAAGATCGGGGGATTTCTTCGCCCCAGCATTTT.

The chain joins TRBV3-1 (or the pseudogene TRBV3-2) to TRBJ2-7; 10 bases are shared with TRBD2. This CDR3 spans 17 amino acids. V shed 4 bases and J 7 bases; nucleotides not matched to a gene: 16. Germline V gene sequence: CDR1 LGHDT, CDR2 YNNKEL (reference sequence). DNA of the CDR3: TGTGCCAGCAGCCCCGCACCTAGCGGGGGTATCTATAGGGAGCAGTACTTC. It encodes CASSPAPSGGIYREQYF.

Points on this clone: Because the CDR3 is missing its conserved closing phenylalanine or tryptophan, this is likely a read error. No DNA is shown, since the ends of the CDR3 on it are uncertain; the CDR3 is the one TCRdb lists. The chain combines TRBV20-1 with TRBJ1-1; the table's D call TRBD1 went unverified against the DNA. The CDR3 has 11 amino acids, counting both end residues. Germline CDR1 is DFQATT and CDR2 is SNEGSKA (reference sequence). This CDR3 reads CSARKQGTPSY.

V gene TRBV3-1 (or the pseudogene TRBV3-2) combines with J gene TRBJ2-1, with D hard to call. Germline CDR1 reads LGHDT; CDR2 reads YNNKEL (reference sequence). The V end lost 0 bases, the J end lost 15 bases, and 12 bases lay between the germline ends. The CDR3 spans 12 residues. CDR3: CASSQDSHLRFF. For the CDR3, the DNA is TGTGCCAGCAGCCAAGATTCGCACTTAAGGTTCTTC.

A note on this clone: Other DNA sequences from this sample encode an identical CDR3 as well. The chain joins TRBV6-5 to TRBJ1-1; D perhaps matches TRBD1 (6 bases). In germline, CDR1 is MNHEY, CDR2 SVGAGI. The CDR3 totals 12 residues. Trimming removed 8 bases from V and 0 bases from J, with 7 bases in between. Written as DNA, the CDR3 is TGTGCCAGCCGGGACATGAACACTGAAGCTTTCTTT. Its translation: CASRDMNTEAFF.

This rearrangement joins TRBV9 to TRBJ1-1, with no clear D. Trimming left V 3 bases short and J 3 bases short, with 15 bases between. The germline CDR1 and CDR2 sequences are SGDLS and YYNGEE. The CDR3 loop spans 15 amino acids. CDR3 sequence reads: CASSALGAWDTEAFF. DNA of the CDR3: TGTGCCAGCAGCGCCTTAGGAGCCTGGGACACTGAAGCTTTCTTT.

This clone was recorded once. The rearrangement links TRBV3-1 (or the pseudogene TRBV3-2) to TRBJ1-1; no definite D call. The germline CDR1 and CDR2 sequences are LGHDT and YNNKEL (reference sequence). The CDR3 covers 13 residues. V was trimmed by 4 bases and J by 1 base, leaving 7 bases between them. Written as DNA, the CDR3 is TGTGCCAGCAGCCGAACATCGAACACTGAAGCTTTCTTT. It translates to CASSRTSNTEAFF.

V gene TRBV5-4 combines with J gene TRBJ2-7; tentative D call: TRBD1 (6 bases). This CDR3 is built from 16 residues. V gave up 0 bases and J gave up 5 bases, with 18 bases separating them. Germline V lookup: CDR1 SGHNT, CDR2 YYREEE (reference sequence). CDR3 sequence: CASSLDGQPFTDEQYF. DNA of the CDR3: TGTGCCAGCAGCTTGGACGGACAGCCCTTCACGGACGAGCAGTACTTC.

The chain links TRBV10-3 to TRBJ1-2; D gene uncertain. The ends were cut back, 5 bases at V and 6 bases at J, with 16 bases in the middle. This CDR3 has 14 residues. Germline V gene sequence: CDR1 ENHRY, CDR2 SYGVKD. CDR3 in amino acids: CAISPGTVSDGYTF. The CDR3 DNA reads TGTGCCATCAGTCCGGGAACGGTGTCCGATGGCTACACCTTC.

The chain has TRBV28 and TRBJ1-4; the D is unclear. The V end lost 6 bases, the J end lost 1 base, and 6 bases lay between the germline ends. Germline V CDR1 and CDR2: MDHEN, SYDVKM. This CDR3 region has 13 residues. The CDR3 DNA follows: TGTGCCAGCAGACGGGGAACTAATGAAAAACTGTTTTTT. It is translated as CASRRGTNEKLFF.

This clone has a handful of counts. The rearrangement uses TRBV3-1 (or the pseudogene TRBV3-2) and TRBJ2-7, with a possible D match to TRBD1 (5 bases). V lost 0 bases to trimming and J lost 2 bases, with 17 bases between them. This CDR3 has 17 amino acids. CDR1 and CDR2 from the germline V gene are LGHDT and YNNKEL (reference sequence). The CDR3 reads CASSQDLSPGYTYEQYF. CDR3 bases: TGTGCCAGCAGCCAAGATCTTTCTCCAGGGTATACCTACGAGCAGTACTTC.

The chain has TRBV30 and TRBJ1-1; a weak D match, TRBD1 (6 bases). The CDR3 has 12 amino acids. Germline V CDR1 and CDR2: GTSNPN, SVGIG (reference sequence). Trimming cost V 4 bases and J 8 bases, with 14 bases left between them. The DNA for the CDR3 is TGTGCCTGGACCCAGACAGGACGAGAAGCTTTCTTT. Translation gives CAWTQTGREAFF.

The rearrangement links TRBV11-2 to TRBJ1-3; no reliable D call. CDR3 length equals 11 residues. Germline CDR1 SGHAT, CDR2 FQNNGV. Trimming removed 3 bases at V and 8 bases at J, with 5 bases between. Written as DNA, the CDR3 is TGTGCCAGCAGCTTCGCGGACACCATATATTTT. Amino acid sequence: CASSFADTIYF.

The chain is built from TRBV2 and TRBJ1-2; D is possibly TRBD1 (5 bases). The CDR3 extends over 14 amino acids. The ends were cut back, 2 bases at V and 4 bases at J, with 11 bases in the middle. From germline, CDR1 is SNHLY and CDR2 FYNNEI. The CDR3 reads CASSERGATYGYTF. In DNA, the CDR3 is TGTGCCAGCAGTGAACGCGGGGCTACCTATGGCTACACCTTC.

This clone showed up just a few times. CDR3 in DNA: TGTGCCAGTAGTATGAACGACCTCCGGCGGGGAACTTTCTTT. This sequence encodes CASSMNDLRRGTFF. The V call is TRBV19, the J call TRBJ1-1, with no clear D. The CDR3 is 14 amino acids. V lost 3 bases and J lost 12, with 20 bases in between. Germline V gene data show CDR1 as LNHDA and CDR2 as SQIVND (reference sequence).